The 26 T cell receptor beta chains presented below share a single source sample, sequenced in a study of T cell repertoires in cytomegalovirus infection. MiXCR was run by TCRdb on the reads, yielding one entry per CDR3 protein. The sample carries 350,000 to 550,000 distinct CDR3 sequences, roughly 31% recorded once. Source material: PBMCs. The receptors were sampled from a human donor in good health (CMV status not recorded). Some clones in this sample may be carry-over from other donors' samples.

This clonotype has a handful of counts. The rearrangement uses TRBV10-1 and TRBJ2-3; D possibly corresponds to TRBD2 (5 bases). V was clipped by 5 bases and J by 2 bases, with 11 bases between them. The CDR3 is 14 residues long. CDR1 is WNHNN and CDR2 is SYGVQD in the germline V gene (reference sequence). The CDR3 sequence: CASSLARITDTQYF. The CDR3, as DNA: TGCGCCAGCAGTTTAGCGAGAATCACAGATACGCAGTATTTT.

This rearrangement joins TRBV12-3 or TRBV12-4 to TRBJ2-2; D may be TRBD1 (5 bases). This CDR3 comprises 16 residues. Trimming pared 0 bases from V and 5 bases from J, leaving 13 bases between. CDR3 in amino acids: CASSLAPQGRTGELFF. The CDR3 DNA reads TGTGCCAGCAGTTTAGCCCCTCAGGGCCGAACCGGGGAGCTGTTTTTT.

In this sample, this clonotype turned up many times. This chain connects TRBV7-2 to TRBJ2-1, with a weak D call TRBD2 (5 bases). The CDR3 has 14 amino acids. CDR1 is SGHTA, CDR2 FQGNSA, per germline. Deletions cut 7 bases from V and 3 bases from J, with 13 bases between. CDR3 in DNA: TGTGCCAGCATTCCAGCGGCTTACTACAATGAGCAGTTCTTC. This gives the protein CASIPAAYYNEQFF.

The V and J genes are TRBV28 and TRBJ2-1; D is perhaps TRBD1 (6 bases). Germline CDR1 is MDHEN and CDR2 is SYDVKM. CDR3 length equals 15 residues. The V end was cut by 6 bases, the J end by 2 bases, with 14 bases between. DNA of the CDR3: TGTGCCAGCAGCCCCGGACAGCTAACCTACAATGAGCAGTTCTTC. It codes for CASSPGQLTYNEQFF.

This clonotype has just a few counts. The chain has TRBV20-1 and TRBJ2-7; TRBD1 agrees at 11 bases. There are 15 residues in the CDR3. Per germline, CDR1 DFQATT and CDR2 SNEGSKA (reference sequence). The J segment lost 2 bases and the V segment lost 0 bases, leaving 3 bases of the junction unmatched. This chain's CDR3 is CSAREGQGGPYEQYF. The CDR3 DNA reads TGCAGTGCTAGAGAGGGACAGGGGGGACCCTACGAGCAGTACTTC.

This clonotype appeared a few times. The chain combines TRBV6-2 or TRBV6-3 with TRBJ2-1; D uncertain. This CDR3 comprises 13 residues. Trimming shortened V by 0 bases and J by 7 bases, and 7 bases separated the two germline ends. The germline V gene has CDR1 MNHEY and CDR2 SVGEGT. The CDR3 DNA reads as TGTGCCAGCAGTTACTCGGACGGGAATGAGCAGTTCTTC. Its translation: CASSYSDGNEQFF.

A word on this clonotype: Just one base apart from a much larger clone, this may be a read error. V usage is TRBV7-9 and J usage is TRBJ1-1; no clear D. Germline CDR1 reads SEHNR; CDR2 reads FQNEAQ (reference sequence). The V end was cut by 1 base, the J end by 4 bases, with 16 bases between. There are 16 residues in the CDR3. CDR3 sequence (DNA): TGTGCCAGCAGCTTAGTGGCAAGGCAGAGAACCACTGAAGCTTTCTTT. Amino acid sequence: CASSLVARQRTTEAFF.

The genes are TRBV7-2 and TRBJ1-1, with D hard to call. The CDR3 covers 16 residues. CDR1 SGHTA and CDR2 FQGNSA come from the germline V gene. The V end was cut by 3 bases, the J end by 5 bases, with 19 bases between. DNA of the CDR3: TGTGCCAGCAGCTTGTACCCCGCCGCCGGAGTTACTGAAGCTTTCTTT. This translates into CASSLYPAAGVTEAFF.

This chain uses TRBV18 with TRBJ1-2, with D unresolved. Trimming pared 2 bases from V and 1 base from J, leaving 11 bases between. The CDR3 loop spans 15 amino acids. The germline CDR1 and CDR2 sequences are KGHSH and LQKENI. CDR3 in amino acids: CASSPGRQNNYGYTF. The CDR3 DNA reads TGTGCCAGCTCACCAGGCAGACAAAATAACTATGGCTACACCTTC.

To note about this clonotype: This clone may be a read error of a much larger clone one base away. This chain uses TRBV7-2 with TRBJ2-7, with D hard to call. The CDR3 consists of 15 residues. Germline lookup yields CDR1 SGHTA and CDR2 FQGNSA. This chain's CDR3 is CSSSLMDGSSYEQYF. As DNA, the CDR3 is TGTTCCAGCAGCTTGATGGACGGAAGCTCCTACGAGCAGTACTTC.

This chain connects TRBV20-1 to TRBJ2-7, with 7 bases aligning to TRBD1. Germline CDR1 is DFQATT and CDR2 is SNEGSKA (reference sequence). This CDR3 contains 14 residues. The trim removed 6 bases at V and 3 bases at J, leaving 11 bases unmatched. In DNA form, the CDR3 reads TGCAGTGCACTAAGACAGGGCTTTATCTACGAGCAGTACTTC. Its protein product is CSALRQGFIYEQYF.

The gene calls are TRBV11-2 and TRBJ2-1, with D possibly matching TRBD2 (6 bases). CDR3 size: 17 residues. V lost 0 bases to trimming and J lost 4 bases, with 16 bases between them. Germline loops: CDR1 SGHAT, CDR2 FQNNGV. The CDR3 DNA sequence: TGTGCCAGCAGCTTAGACGCAACGGGACTCCCTTACAATGAGCAGTTCTTC. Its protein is CASSLDATGLPYNEQFF.

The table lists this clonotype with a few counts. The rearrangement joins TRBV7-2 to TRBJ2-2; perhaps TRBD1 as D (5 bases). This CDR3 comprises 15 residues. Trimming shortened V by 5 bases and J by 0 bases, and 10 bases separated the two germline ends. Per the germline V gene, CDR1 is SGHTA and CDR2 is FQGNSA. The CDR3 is CASSHAGSNTGELFF. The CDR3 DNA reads TGTGCCAGCAGCCACGCAGGGTCGAACACCGGGGAGCTGTTTTTT.

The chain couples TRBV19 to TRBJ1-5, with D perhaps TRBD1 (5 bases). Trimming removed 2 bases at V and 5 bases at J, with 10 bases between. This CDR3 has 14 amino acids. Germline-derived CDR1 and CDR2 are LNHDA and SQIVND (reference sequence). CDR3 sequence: CASSIYARDQPQHF. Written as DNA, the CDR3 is TGTGCCAGTAGTATATATGCCAGGGATCAGCCCCAGCATTTT.

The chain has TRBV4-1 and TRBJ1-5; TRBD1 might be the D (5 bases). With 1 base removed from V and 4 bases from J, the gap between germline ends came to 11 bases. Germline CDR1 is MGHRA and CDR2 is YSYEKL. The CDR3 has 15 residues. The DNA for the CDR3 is TGCGCCAGCAGCCAAGTCGCAGGGTGGAATCAGCCCCAGCATTTT. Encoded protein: CASSQVAGWNQPQHF.

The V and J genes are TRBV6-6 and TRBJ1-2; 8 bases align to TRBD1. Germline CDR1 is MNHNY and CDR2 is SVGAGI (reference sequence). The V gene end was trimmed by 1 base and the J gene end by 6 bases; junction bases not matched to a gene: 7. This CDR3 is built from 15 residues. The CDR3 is CASSYLRTGKDGYTF. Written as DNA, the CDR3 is TGTGCCAGCAGTTACTTACGGACAGGGAAAGATGGCTACACCTTC.

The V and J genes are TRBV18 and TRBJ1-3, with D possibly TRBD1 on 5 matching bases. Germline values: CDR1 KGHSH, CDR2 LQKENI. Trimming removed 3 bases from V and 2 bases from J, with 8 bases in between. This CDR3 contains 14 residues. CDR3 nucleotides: TGTGCCAGCTCACCGACAGACACTGGAAACACCATATATTTT. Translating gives CASSPTDTGNTIYF.

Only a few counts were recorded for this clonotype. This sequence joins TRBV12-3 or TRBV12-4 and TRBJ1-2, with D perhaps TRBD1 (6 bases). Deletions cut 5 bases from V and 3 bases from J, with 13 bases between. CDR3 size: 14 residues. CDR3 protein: CASSRDRTDYGYTF. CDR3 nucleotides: TGTGCCAGCAGTAGAGACAGGACGGACTATGGCTACACCTTC.

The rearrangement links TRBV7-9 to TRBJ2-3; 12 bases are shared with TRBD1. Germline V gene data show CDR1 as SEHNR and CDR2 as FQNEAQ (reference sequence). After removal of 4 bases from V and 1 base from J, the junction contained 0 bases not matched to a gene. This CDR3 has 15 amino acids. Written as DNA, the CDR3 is TGTGCCAGCAGCTGGGACAGGGGGCGCACAGATACGCAGTATTTT. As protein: CASSWDRGRTDTQYF.

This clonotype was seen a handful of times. The CDR3 DNA is TGTGCCAGCAGCTTAGACGGTCCAGCCCGAACGGTAGGGACTGAAGCTTTCTTT. This gives the protein CASSLDGPARTVGTEAFF. The J gene is TRBJ1-1, the V gene TRBV7-6; D unclear. CDR3 length: 18 residues. Trimming took 1 base from V and 5 from J, leaving 23 bases between them. The V gene's germline CDR1 is SGHVS and CDR2 FNYEAQ.

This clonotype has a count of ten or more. CDR3 nucleotides: TGTGCCAGCAGCCAAACCACCGACAAGGGTCTGCGGGGCTACACCTTC. Encoded protein: CASSQTTDKGLRGYTF. The chain is built from TRBV7-2 and TRBJ1-2, with D unclear. V lost 5 bases, J lost 8 bases, and 24 bases lay in between. Germline CDR1 and CDR2: SGHTA and FQGNSA. The CDR3 consists of 16 residues.

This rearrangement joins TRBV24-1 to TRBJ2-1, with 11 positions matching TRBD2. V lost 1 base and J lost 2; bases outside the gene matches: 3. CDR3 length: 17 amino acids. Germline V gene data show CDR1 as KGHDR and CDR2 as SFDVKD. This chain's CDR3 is CATSDLPTSGTYNEQFF. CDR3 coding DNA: TGTGCCACCAGTGATTTACCGACTAGCGGGACCTACAATGAGCAGTTCTTC.

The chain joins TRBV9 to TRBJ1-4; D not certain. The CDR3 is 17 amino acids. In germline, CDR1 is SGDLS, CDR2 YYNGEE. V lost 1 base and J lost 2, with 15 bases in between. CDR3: CASSVSELPPTNEKLFF. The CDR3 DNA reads TGTGCCAGCAGCGTATCTGAACTTCCTCCGACTAATGAAAAACTGTTTTTT.

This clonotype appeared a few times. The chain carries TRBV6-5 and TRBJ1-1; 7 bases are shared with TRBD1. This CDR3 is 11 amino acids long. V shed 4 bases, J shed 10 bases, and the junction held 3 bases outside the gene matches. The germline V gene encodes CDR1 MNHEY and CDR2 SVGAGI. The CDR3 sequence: CASSWGQRAFF. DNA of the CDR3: TGTGCCAGCAGTTGGGGACAGAGAGCTTTCTTT.

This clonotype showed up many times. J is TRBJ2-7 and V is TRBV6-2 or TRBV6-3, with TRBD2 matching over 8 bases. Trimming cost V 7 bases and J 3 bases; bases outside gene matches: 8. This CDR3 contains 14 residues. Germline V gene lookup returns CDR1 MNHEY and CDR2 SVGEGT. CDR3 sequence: CASTSLAANYEQYF. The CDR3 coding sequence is TGTGCCAGCACCTCACTAGCGGCGAACTACGAGCAGTACTTC.

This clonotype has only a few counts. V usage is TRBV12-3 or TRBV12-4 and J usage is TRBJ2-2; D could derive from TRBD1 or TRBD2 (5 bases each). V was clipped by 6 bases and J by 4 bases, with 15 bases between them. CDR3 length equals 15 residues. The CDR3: CASSRDPWGTGELFF. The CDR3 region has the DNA TGTGCCAGCAGCCGGGACCCATGGGGCACCGGGGAGCTGTTTTTT.